Listed below are T cell receptor beta chains from one sample, sequenced in a study of control samples from healthy donors and cancer patients. Sequencing was performed with immunoSEQ multiplex PCR; in TCRdb, only in-frame clones are kept and a portion is missing. The sample has 150,000 to 200,000 clones; around 96% are singletons. The sample consisted of blood. The receptor source for this set is a woman aged 40 to 50 in good health. The CDR3 runs from the conserved cysteine through the conserved F or W. Fields, in order: J gene, clone size, V gene, D gene, CDR3 DNA, CDR3 protein. D genes are given only for firm matches. A clone size is listed for some rows: how often the clone was seen (once, few, many), or a class if it is expanded.

J gene: TRBJ2-5
clone size: NA
V gene: TRBV5-6
D gene: TRBD1
CDR3 DNA: TGTGCCAGCAGTTTCCTGCGCTTAGGACAGGGGGGAGAGACCCAGTACTTC
CDR3 protein: CASSFLRLGQGGETQYF

J gene: TRBJ1-1
clone size: once
V gene: TRBV5-6
D gene: TRBD1
CDR3 DNA: TGTGCCAGCAGCTATGGACAGGGCCCTATGAACACTGAAGCTTTCTTT
CDR3 protein: CASSYGQGPMNTEAFF

J gene: TRBJ1-2
clone size: NA
V gene: TRBV5-4
D gene: TRBD1
CDR3 DNA: TGTGCCAGCAGTGAGACAGGGGTACAGGGCTACACCTTC
CDR3 protein: CASSETGVQGYTF

J gene: TRBJ2-5
clone size: once
V gene: TRBV30
D gene: TRBD1
CDR3 DNA: TGTGCCTGGAGTGTGACAGGGGGCACGGCCCGAGAGACCCAGTACTTC
CDR3 protein: CAWSVTGGTARETQYF

J gene: TRBJ1-2
clone size: NA
V gene: TRBV7-2
D gene: NA
CDR3 DNA: TGTGCCAGCAGCCGGGCCCGGGCAGAGTTTTCCCCTGGCTACACCTTC
CDR3 protein: CASSRARAEFSPGYTF

J gene: TRBJ1-3
clone size: NA
V gene: TRBV30
D gene: NA
CDR3 DNA: TGTGCCCGGGATGCACAGGCTGGAAACACCATATATTTT
CDR3 protein: CARDAQAGNTIYF

J gene: TRBJ2-7
clone size: NA
V gene: TRBV11-2
D gene: NA
CDR3 DNA: TGTGCCAGCAGCTTAGGGGTCGGCTACGAGCAGTACTTC
CDR3 protein: CASSLGVGYEQYF

J gene: TRBJ2-7
clone size: NA
V gene: TRBV27
D gene: TRBD1
CDR3 DNA: TGTGCCAGCAGTTTCGGGACAGGGGTTTTCTACGAGCAGTACTTC
CDR3 protein: CASSFGTGVFYEQYF

J gene: TRBJ2-2
clone size: NA
V gene: TRBV5-8
D gene: TRBD2
CDR3 DNA: TGTGCCAGCAGCTCGCTAGCGGGAGACACCGGGGAGCTGTTTTTT
CDR3 protein: CASSSLAGDTGELFF

J gene: TRBJ1-6
clone size: NA
V gene: TRBV4-3
D gene: NA
CDR3 DNA: TGCGCCAGCAGCCAAGAGAGGACGGAACAGAATTCACCCCTCCACTTT
CDR3 protein: CASSQERTEQNSPLHF

J gene: TRBJ2-7
clone size: NA
V gene: TRBV3-1/TRBV3-2
D gene: NA
CDR3 DNA: TGTGCCAGCAGCCGTAATTCCGGGGCCGCGGCCGGTGAGCAGTACTTC
CDR3 protein: CASSRNSGAAAGEQYF

J gene: TRBJ1-6
clone size: NA
V gene: TRBV11-2
D gene: NA
CDR3 DNA: TGTGCCAGCAGCGCCAGTCTAACCAATTCACCCCTCCACTTT
CDR3 protein: CASSASLTNSPLHF

J gene: TRBJ1-2
clone size: NA
V gene: TRBV29-1
D gene: NA
CDR3 DNA: TGCAGCGGAACACAGGCTCATGGCTACACCTTC
CDR3 protein: CSGTQAHGYTF

J gene: TRBJ2-5
clone size: NA
V gene: TRBV7-2
D gene: TRBD2
CDR3 DNA: TGTGCCAGCAGCCTCGGGGGAGGGCCAGAGACCCAGTACTTC
CDR3 protein: CASSLGGGPETQYF

J gene: TRBJ2-1
clone size: NA
V gene: TRBV4-2
D gene: TRBD2
CDR3 DNA: TGTGCCAGCAGCCAAGTTAGACAGCGGGGGGGAAGCTCCTACAATGAGCAGTTCTTC
CDR3 protein: CASSQVRQRGGSSYNEQFF

J gene: TRBJ2-2
clone size: NA
V gene: TRBV5-6
D gene: NA
CDR3 DNA: TGTGCCAGCAGCCAGGTGGATGCGATGAACACCGGGGAGCTGTTTTTT
CDR3 protein: CASSQVDAMNTGELFF

J gene: TRBJ1-1
clone size: once
V gene: TRBV25-1
D gene: NA
CDR3 DNA: TGTGCCAGCAGTGCGGACAGGAACACTGAAGCTTTCTTT
CDR3 protein: CASSADRNTEAFF

J gene: TRBJ1-2
clone size: NA
V gene: TRBV6-2/TRBV6-3
D gene: NA
CDR3 DNA: TGTGCCAGCAACCCGGGACGGAGCTATGGCTACACCTTC
CDR3 protein: CASNPGRSYGYTF

J gene: TRBJ1-1
clone size: once
V gene: TRBV29-1
D gene: NA
CDR3 DNA: TGCAGCGTTGACCTCCTAACGGGGGAACTAGGGCGGGCTTTCTTT
CDR3 protein: CSVDLLTGELGRAFF

J gene: TRBJ1-6
clone size: NA
V gene: TRBV11-3
D gene: NA
CDR3 DNA: TGTGCCAGCAGCTTAGGACTTTCCAATTCACCCCTCCACTTT
CDR3 protein: CASSLGLSNSPLHF

J gene: TRBJ2-1
clone size: NA
V gene: TRBV6-2/TRBV6-3
D gene: TRBD1
CDR3 DNA: TGTGCCAGCAGTACGGGACAGGGAGTCTACAATGAGCAGTTCTTC
CDR3 protein: CASSTGQGVYNEQFF

J gene: TRBJ1-1
clone size: once
V gene: TRBV12-5
D gene: NA
CDR3 DNA: TGTGCTAGTGTTTACCCTAACGGGGGGACTGAAGCTTTCTTT
CDR3 protein: CASVYPNGGTEAFF

J gene: TRBJ2-6
clone size: NA
V gene: TRBV7-9
D gene: NA
CDR3 DNA: TGTGCCAGCGGAGTAACCCGGGACACCTACTCTGGGGCCAACGTCCTGACTTTC
CDR3 protein: CASGVTRDTYSGANVLTF

J gene: TRBJ1-1
clone size: NA
V gene: TRBV14
D gene: TRBD1
CDR3 DNA: TGTGCCAGCAGCCAAGAGTCCGCCGGACAGGGGGCAAACACTGAAGCTTTCTTT
CDR3 protein: CASSQESAGQGANTEAFF

J gene: TRBJ2-7
clone size: NA
V gene: TRBV5-1
D gene: TRBD2
CDR3 DNA: TGCGCCAGCAGCCCGAGACTAGCGGCGGGCTCCTACGAGCAGTACTTC
CDR3 protein: CASSPRLAAGSYEQYF

J gene: TRBJ1-1
clone size: NA
V gene: TRBV25-1
D gene: NA
CDR3 DNA: TGTGCCAGCAGTAGGGACGGACGTAGGGGCATGAACACTGAAGCTTTCTTT
CDR3 protein: CASSRDGRRGMNTEAFF

J gene: TRBJ2-7
clone size: NA
V gene: TRBV9
D gene: NA
CDR3 DNA: TGTGCCAGCAGCGGCGGGACAGCTTACTACGAGCAGTACTTC
CDR3 protein: CASSGGTAYYEQYF

J gene: TRBJ2-3
clone size: NA
V gene: TRBV15
D gene: TRBD2
CDR3 DNA: TGTGCCACCAGCAGAGATGTTGCGGGGGTGACAGATACGCAGTATTTT
CDR3 protein: CATSRDVAGVTDTQYF